The 10 T cell receptor beta chains in this list originate from one sample, sequenced in a study of blood T cells in healthy people across ages (dated by TCRdb to the mid-2010s). Libraries were constructed by 5' RACE. For sequencing, an Illumina HiSeq 2500 was employed. A second about 7 to 12 cycle PCR used a sample-barcoded 5' primer and a J-beta primer mix. The public reads were run again by TCRdb, first through fastp at Q25 and then through MiXCR, and only productive beta chains were kept. Records with the same CDR3 protein are collapsed into one entry carrying the most frequent genes and DNA. Within this sample are over 1,300,000 distinct CDR3 sequences, with 59% of them counted one time only. Under 8.5% of the sample belongs to the ten largest clones. What was sequenced was blood. The source of these receptors is a man aged 18 to 30 in good health.

On this clonotype itself: A much larger clone lies a single base off, so this may be a read error. This rearrangement joins TRBV3-1 to TRBJ2-4; no reliable D call. The end of the DNA is better explained by TRBJ2-7, so the J call may be wrong. CDR1 is LGHDT, CDR2 YNNKEL, per germline (reference sequence). The CDR3 spans 11 residues. CDR3 DNA: TGTGCCAGCAGCCAACACGGCGAGCAGTACTTC. Translated: CASSQHGEQYF.

The chain employs TRBV28 and TRBJ2-7; TRBD1 agrees at 7 bases. Germline CDR1 MDHEN, CDR2 SYDVKM. The junction had 16 bases not matched to a gene; V was cut back by 7 bases and J by 1 base. The CDR3 covers 17 residues. Here the CDR3 DNA reads TGTGCCAGCATGCCGCAAGGACGGGACAGCTATTCCTACGAGCAGTACTTC. It yields the protein CASMPQGRDSYSYEQYF.

The chain's CDR3 is CASSQRYSGDTGELFF. CDR3 in DNA: TGTGCCAGCAGTCAGAGGTATAGCGGGGACACCGGGGAGCTGTTTTTT. The V call is TRBV27, the J call TRBJ2-2; 8 bases fit TRBD2. Trimming removed 5 bases from V and 3 bases from J; junction bases left unmatched: 8. The CDR3 consists of 16 residues. CDR1 and CDR2 from the germline V gene are MNHEY and SMNVEV (reference sequence).

Turning to this clonotype: One end of the junction is discordant with germline, which a read error may explain. The chain is built from TRBV5-1 and TRBJ2-4, with D hard to call. This CDR3 is 14 amino acids long. Germline V gene sequence: CDR1 SGHRS, CDR2 YFSETQ. CDR3 amino acids: CTSSSWGIKNIQYF. The CDR3 bases are TGCACCAGCAGCTCCTGGGGAATCAAAAACATTCAGTACTTC.

The J gene is TRBJ2-3, the V gene TRBV7-8; unclear D gene. This CDR3 is built from 14 residues. Germline V lookup: CDR1 SGHVS, CDR2 FQNEAQ. V was pared by 1 base and J by 3 bases, with 8 bases between. The CDR3 sequence is CASSLVVGTDTQYF. CDR3 coding DNA: TGTGCCAGCAGCTTAGTAGTGGGAACAGATACGCAGTATTTT.

The genes are TRBV6-5 and TRBJ2-7, with D tentatively TRBD2 (5 bases). Trimming removed 6 bases from V and 7 bases from J, with 13 bases in between. This CDR3 is built from 12 residues. CDR1 is MNHEY and CDR2 is SVGAGI in the germline V gene. CDR3 in amino acids: CASRQLGNEQYF. The CDR3 coding sequence is TGTGCCAGCAGACAACTAGGGAATGAGCAGTACTTC.

This chain uses TRBV29-1 with TRBJ1-5; a weak D match, TRBD1 (5 bases). The CDR3 has 14 amino acids. Trimming pared 7 bases from V and 0 bases from J, leaving 13 bases between. In germline, CDR1 is SQVTM, CDR2 ANQGSEA. CDR3 in amino acids: CSAKWGNSNQPQHF. In nucleotides, the CDR3 is TGCAGCGCTAAATGGGGGAATAGCAATCAGCCCCAGCATTTT.

In regard to this clonotype: At one boundary the junction diverges from the germline segment, which might be a read error. V is TRBV12-5 and J is TRBJ2-7, with TRBD2 as a possible D gene (5 bases). The CDR3 has 12 amino acids. Germline assignment: CDR1 LGHNT and CDR2 FRNRAP. The CDR3 is CTSASYPYEQYF. As DNA, the CDR3 is TGTACTAGTGCCTCCTATCCCTACGAGCAGTACTTC. The variable domain in full, with the rest retrieved from reference TRBV12-5 and TRBJ2-7, is DARVTQTPRHKVTEMGQEVTMRCQPILGHNTVFWYRQTMMQGLELLAYFRNRAPLDDSGMPKDRFSAEMPDATLATLKIQPSEPRDSAVYFCTSASYPYEQYFGPGTRLTVT.

On this clonotype: Relative to the germline gene, one junction end is altered; a read error may explain this. This chain connects TRBV10-3 to TRBJ2-6; the D gene is possibly TRBD2 (7 bases). The germline gives CDR1 ENHRY, CDR2 SYGVKD. The CDR3 is made up of 20 amino acids. The CDR3 DNA sequence: TGTGTCATCAGTGATCTCTCTGTTCGGGGGGCAAGCTCTGGGGCCAACGTCCTGACTTTC. Its translation is CVISDLSVRGASSGANVLTF.

This clonotype has at least ten counts. This chain uses TRBV20-1 with TRBJ2-7; the D gene is possibly TRBD2 (6 bases). From germline, CDR1 is DFQATT and CDR2 SNEGSKA (reference sequence). The CDR3 is 14 amino acids. Trimming pared 6 bases from V and 4 bases from J, leaving 19 bases between. The CDR3 DNA reads as TGCAGTGCAGTAGCGGAGAGTGTCCTTTACGAGCAGTACTTC. Translation gives CSAVAESVLYEQYF.